This is a list of T cell receptor beta chains from one sample in a study of shared clonotypes between healthy human individuals. Generated by immunoSEQ multiplex PCR, the TCRdb table keeps only in-frame clones and is missing some. The sample gives under 600,000 clones, around 77% of which show up once; 12% is in the top ten. Sequenced input: PBMCs. The source of these receptors is a woman in her thirties or forties in good health. Some clones in this sample may be carry-over from other donors' samples. CDR3s include the opening cysteine and the closing phenylalanine or tryptophan. A D gene is named only where the DNA matches it firmly. Clone size is stated in some rows and not others, as once, few, many or a class when expanded.

V gene	D gene	clone size	J gene	CDR3 DNA	CDR3 protein
TRBV2	-	-	TRBJ1-4	TGTGCCAGCAGTACCCGGGTTACAACTAATGAAAAACTGTTTTTT	CASSTRVTTNEKLFF
TRBV5-1	-	-	TRBJ1-5	TGCGCCAGCAGCTTGGGGTCGGGTAATCAGCCCCAGCATTTT	CASSLGSGNQPQHF
TRBV29-1	-	-	TRBJ1-3	TGCAGCGTTGACACAGGAGTTGGTGGAAACACCATATATTTT	CSVDTGVGGNTIYF
TRBV7-9	-	-	TRBJ2-2	TGTGCCAGCAGCATAGTTCACCCAAACACCGGGGAGCTGTTTTTT	CASSIVHPNTGELFF
TRBV5-5	-	-	TRBJ2-7	TGTGCCAGCAGCTTCGGAGGGGGCGCCGCCTACGAGCAGTACTTC	CASSFGGGAAYEQYF
TRBV7-3	-	-	TRBJ2-3	TGTGCCAGCAGCTTATCGGCCACTAATACGCAGTATTTT	CASSLSATNTQYF
TRBV27	-	few	TRBJ2-2	TGTGCCAGCGGGAGGGGGACTCCGGGGGCCGGGGAGCTGTTTTTT	CASGRGTPGAGELFF
TRBV6-6	-	-	TRBJ2-1	TGTGCCAGCAGTTACTCGAATGGGGTGGGCTGGGTCTTC	CASSYSNGVGWVF
TRBV5-1	TRBD2	-	TRBJ2-3	TGCGCCAGCAGCTTATCCGGGACTAGCGGGACCTGGGGACGTCGCACAGATACGCAGTATTTT	CASSLSGTSGTWGRRTDTQYF
TRBV21-1	-	many	TRBJ2-7	TGTGCCAGCAGCAAAGAGACTAGTTTGCCTTCCTACGAGCAGTACTTC	CASSKETSLPSYEQYF
TRBV18	-	-	TRBJ1-3	TGTGCCAGCTCACCACCGCAGGGAGGGACTGGAAACACCATATATTTT	CASSPPQGGTGNTIYF
TRBV27	TRBD1	-	TRBJ1-2	TGTGCCAGCAGACCCCACCGGGACAGGGGAAGGGCAAACTATGGCTACACCTTC	CASRPHRDRGRANYGYTF
TRBV7-9	-	many	TRBJ1-2	TGTGCCAGCAGCTTACCCGCGAGAAACTATGGCTACACCTTC	CASSLPARNYGYTF
TRBV6-4	-	once	TRBJ2-3	TGTGCCAGCAGCAACTCCAGGGGGGGAGATACGCAGTATTTT	CASSNSRGGDTQYF
TRBV28	-	once	TRBJ2-2	TGTGCCAGCAGTTTATCAGGGGCCGGCACCGGGGAGCTGTTTTTT	CASSLSGAGTGELFF